This is a list of T cell receptor beta chains from one sample in a study of technical replicates of blood from a few donors. Libraries were prepared by immunoSEQ multiplex PCR; TCRdb keeps only in-frame clonotypes and omits some of them. This repertoire shows about 85,000 clones, around 94% found once; its top ten account for 0.25% to 0.3%. The sample taken for sequencing was T cells isolated from PBMCs. The source is a human donor in good health. CDR3s include the opening cysteine and the closing phenylalanine or tryptophan. Only part of the rows carry a size: once, few, many, or a class if the clone is expanded.

TRBJ1-4	TRBV9	once	CASSVGGQGKEKLFF
TRBJ2-7	TRBV6-5	-	CASRPGQGFYEQYF
TRBJ2-7	TRBV28	-	CASSLSRLAGGDYEQYF
TRBJ1-1	TRBV5-5	-	CASSLPADFEAFF
TRBJ2-2	TRBV5-6	-	CASSLETEYTGELFF
TRBJ1-1	TRBV5-1	-	CASSLAGTNIEAFF
TRBJ2-7	TRBV2	-	CASREKGDRDRDPTGYEQYF
TRBJ2-3	TRBV10-3	once	CAISESGGLAGGPSYGTQYF
TRBJ2-7	TRBV5-1	-	CASSLVLLSYEQYF
TRBJ1-5	TRBV5-1	-	CASSLGPESNQPQHF
TRBJ1-1	TRBV5-1	once	CASSLDGGGYTEAFF
TRBJ2-3	TRBV18	-	CASSFLGQGITDTQYF
TRBJ2-1	TRBV14	-	CASSRRLGLRNNEQFF
TRBJ2-1	TRBV7-6	once	CASSLEGAEQFF
TRBJ2-1	TRBV7-3	-	CASSLSWGPSSSNEQFF
TRBJ1-4	TRBV27	-	CASSLSVGRDGKLFF
TRBJ1-6	TRBV6-5	-	CASSYSGQGYSPLHF
TRBJ1-2	TRBV25-1	-	CASSGTGNPFFYGYTF
TRBJ2-7	TRBV25-1	-	CASREIPGQGPRHEQYF
TRBJ1-5	TRBV6-4	-	CASSDSAGGEPQHF
TRBJ2-1	TRBV11-2	-	CASSSLTGNLYNEQFF
TRBJ2-7	TRBV7-2	-	CASSFNSGRPHEQYF
TRBJ2-3	TRBV9	once	CASSVRTGLTDTQYF
TRBJ1-1	TRBV5-5	-	CASSFTGENTEAFF
TRBJ1-4	TRBV10-1	-	CASSDPGEKLFF
TRBJ2-7	TRBV10-1	-	CASSVNPTYEQYF
TRBJ2-7	TRBV29-1	-	CSVEGGEGYEQYF
TRBJ1-2	TRBV5-4	-	CASSFPGQRGIGYTF
TRBJ2-7	TRBV7-6	-	CASSQGLAGPDYEQYF
TRBJ2-1	TRBV19	-	CASSIGTSGLPFYNEQFF
TRBJ2-5	TRBV29-1	-	CSVSRTSETQYF
TRBJ2-1	TRBV12-1	-	CASNKPEGQTDNEQFF
TRBJ1-1	TRBV11-3	-	CASSGETAMNTEAFF
TRBJ1-6	TRBV10-3	-	CAISEALVNSNSPLHF
TRBJ2-1	TRBV5-6	once	CASSLRPSGTYNEQFF
TRBJ1-2	TRBV5-1	-	CASSPGQGRDYGYTF
TRBJ2-7	TRBV27	-	CASRGAGSSYEQYF
TRBJ2-7	TRBV29-1	-	CSASGGEQYF
TRBJ2-7	TRBV27	-	CASAGNSYEQYF
TRBJ1-1	TRBV15	-	CATSRGWGANTEAFF
TRBJ2-1	TRBV5-1	-	CASSLVVAGGYEQFF
TRBJ2-3	TRBV5-1	-	CASSDQGRGDTQYF
TRBJ2-1	TRBV7-9	-	CASSLGSADEQFF
TRBJ2-2	TRBV6-5	-	CASSYRGTGELFF
TRBJ2-7	TRBV5-5	-	CASSHSYEQYF
TRBJ1-1	TRBV28	-	CASSIGTGTSNTEAFF
TRBJ1-2	TRBV2	few	CASSENSGQGVIGYTF
TRBJ1-2	TRBV2	-	CASSATGNGYTF
TRBJ1-1	TRBV7-9	-	CASSLGRGRGLNTEAFF
TRBJ2-6	TRBV5-1	-	CASSWTERSSGANVLTF
TRBJ2-4	TRBV4-1	-	CASSQSQGRNIQYF
TRBJ1-5	TRBV28	-	CASSLLGQGLDQPQHF
TRBJ1-1	TRBV6-1	once	CASSDGKGYPGTEAFF
TRBJ2-4	TRBV7-6	-	CASSLEGWRDSKNIQYF
TRBJ2-1	TRBV5-4	-	CASTPVGHAGLDEQFF
TRBJ1-1	TRBV7-9	-	CASSLVPATSTEAFF
TRBJ2-7	TRBV27	-	CASSRRLTGAVSYEQYF
TRBJ1-1	TRBV29-1	-	CSVAPGQWGGTEAFF
TRBJ1-2	TRBV25-1	-	CASSAPARGYTF
TRBJ2-7	TRBV5-1	-	CASSLGTGDHEQYF